This entry features one TCR beta chain sequence. Original data processing: Quantification of nucleated cells was approximated via reference gene primer amplification. The assay was immunoSEQ multiplex PCR, and TCRdb's table has in-frame clones only and misses some. V and J calls and clone size are copied from that table; D and trimming were computed from the DNA. This table has under 100,000 clones, 70% to 90% appearing once. The data belong to a study of blood T cell repertoires in COVID-19. Study details: The study drew acute and convalescent COVID-19 samples from the United States, Italy and Spain.

The TCR was taken from a man in his fifties with active COVID-19. Material: peripheral blood.

The CDR3 sequence: CASRQGTSRYEQYF. The CDR3 nucleotides read TGCGCCAGCAGGCAAGGGACTAGCCGCTACGAGCAGTACTTC. The chain has TRBV10-2 and TRBJ2-7, with 9 bases identical to TRBD2. V shed 6 bases and J 3 bases; nucleotides not matched to a gene: 6. The CDR3 spans 14 residues. CDR1 is WSHSY and CDR2 is SAAADI in the germline V gene.